Listed below are T cell receptor beta chains from one sample, sequenced in a study of shared clonotypes between healthy human individuals. Repertoires were generated with immunoSEQ multiplex PCR, while TCRdb's copy carries only in-frame clones and drops some. The data hold 1.5 million to 2.5 million clones, with approximately 95% observed a single time. The sequenced sample consisted of naive CD8+ T cells sorted from blood. All receptors come from a man younger than 35 in good health. Each CDR3 is given with its conserved first and last residue. D genes are given only for firm matches. Size is stated for part of the rows, as once, few or many counts, or as a class when the clone is expanded.

TRBV5-6	-	-	TRBJ1-1	TGTGCCAGCAGCTTGGCCGGGAGTGAAGCTTTCTTT	CASSLAGSEAFF
TRBV7-9	-	-	TRBJ2-3	TGTGCCAGCAGCGCTAGCATCGGAAAGGTTACGCAGTATTTT	CASSASIGKVTQYF
TRBV28	-	TRBD2	TRBJ2-2	TGTGCCAGCAGTTCCCGGACTAGCCGGAACACCGGGGAGCTGTTTTTT	CASSSRTSRNTGELFF
TRBV9	-	TRBD2	TRBJ2-3	TGTGCCAGCAGCGCCTCGACTAGCCCTCACACAGATACGCAGTATTTT	CASSASTSPHTDTQYF
TRBV19	-	-	TRBJ2-2	TGTGCCAGTAGGAAGGATAGGGACACCGGGGAGCTGTTTTTT	CASRKDRDTGELFF
TRBV12-5	-	-	TRBJ2-6	TGTGCTAGTGGTATCTCCATAGGGTCCGGGGCCAACGTCCTGACTTTC	CASGISIGSGANVLTF
TRBV11-2	-	-	TRBJ2-7	TGTGCCAGCAGCGGGGCGTCCTACGAGCAGTACTTC	CASSGASYEQYF
TRBV5-1	once	TRBD1	TRBJ2-2	TGCGCCAGCAGCCACGGGACAGACAACACCGGGGAGCTGTTTTTT	CASSHGTDNTGELFF
TRBV5-4	-	TRBD1	TRBJ2-7	TGTGCCAGCAGTTCGGACAGGGGAAACGAGCAGTACTTC	CASSSDRGNEQYF
TRBV27	-	-	TRBJ1-2	TGTGCCAGCAGGCCCGCGGTTACAGACTATGGCTACACCTTC	CASRPAVTDYGYTF
TRBV4-3	-	-	TRBJ2-7	TGCGCCAGCAGCCAAGAAGGCCAGTCCTACGAGCAGTACTTC	CASSQEGQSYEQYF
TRBV5-5	-	TRBD1	TRBJ2-7	TGTGCCAGCAGCCCACCACCGGGACAGGGGGAAGGCGAGCAGTACTTC	CASSPPPGQGEGEQYF
TRBV11-2	-	TRBD2	TRBJ2-2	TGTGCCAGCAGCCCCGGACTAGCGCACGCGAACACCGGGGAGCTGTTTTTT	CASSPGLAHANTGELFF
TRBV5-8	-	TRBD2	TRBJ2-3	TGTGCCAGCAGCTCCTGGACTAGCGGATATGCTAGCACAGATACGCAGTATTTT	CASSSWTSGYASTDTQYF
TRBV6-5	-	-	TRBJ2-1	TGTGCCAGCAGTTGGGTATCTGGGGCCAATGAGCAGTTCTTC	CASSWVSGANEQFF
TRBV7-6	-	-	TRBJ2-3	TGTGCCAGCAGCCCCGAGCTTGGGGCCACGCAGTATTTT	CASSPELGATQYF
TRBV29-1	-	-	TRBJ2-1	TGCAGCGTTGATGGGGTGGGCAATGAGCAGTTCTTC	CSVDGVGNEQFF
TRBV6-5	-	-	TRBJ2-7	TGTGCCAGCAGTTCCCCCGGGACCCCTGGTGAGCAGTACTTC	CASSSPGTPGEQYF
TRBV9	-	-	TRBJ1-5	TGTGCCAGCAGCGTGGGGGGGACCAATCAGCCCCAGCATTTT	CASSVGGTNQPQHF
TRBV27	-	-	TRBJ2-7	TGTGCCAGCAGTATTGGACCTAATCCTTCCTACGAGCAGTACTTC	CASSIGPNPSYEQYF
TRBV13	-	-	TRBJ2-1	TGTGCCAGCACCCCCCAGAGCAGTGGTGAGCAGTTCTTC	CASTPQSSGEQFF
TRBV6-1	-	TRBD2	TRBJ2-7	TGTGCCAGCAGTGAAGAGATGGCGGGGGGACTCTACGAGCAGTACTTC	CASSEEMAGGLYEQYF
TRBV28	-	TRBD2	TRBJ2-2	TGTGCCAGCAGTTTATTAGCGGGGGGGCCCGCGAACACCGGGGAGCTGTTTTTT	CASSLLAGGPANTGELFF
TRBV28	-	TRBD1	TRBJ2-1	TGTGCCAGCAGTTTCCGGGACAGGGGAAACATTGGTGAGCAGTTCTTC	CASSFRDRGNIGEQFF
TRBV9	-	-	TRBJ1-6	TGTGCCAGCAGCCCCGGAGGAGTGAGGTCACCCCTCCACTTT	CASSPGGVRSPLHF
TRBV25-1	-	-	TRBJ2-7	TGTGCCAGCAGTGATCGGACAGCCGTACTAGAGCAGTACTTC	CASSDRTAVLEQYF
TRBV7-9	-	-	TRBJ1-1	TGTGCCAGCAGCCCCCCGACAGGCGAGGCCGCTGAAGCTTTCTTT	CASSPPTGEAAEAFF
TRBV28	-	-	TRBJ2-5	TGTGCCAGCAGTGCACGACACGACTGGGTAGAGACCCAGTACTTC	CASSARHDWVETQYF
TRBV2	-	-	TRBJ1-2	TGTGCCAGCAGTGAAGGGCAGGTTTATGGCTACACCTTC	CASSEGQVYGYTF
TRBV28	once	-	TRBJ1-1	TGTGCCAGCAGTTTCAGTCTGGGACCTAACACTGAAGCTTTCTTT	CASSFSLGPNTEAFF
TRBV6-5	-	TRBD2	TRBJ2-1	TGTGCCAGCAGCGAAGGACTAGCGTACAATGAGCAGTTCTTC	CASSEGLAYNEQFF
TRBV6-5	-	-	TRBJ2-7	TGTGCCAGCAGTGACGGCGGCCCTTACGAGCAGTACTTC	CASSDGGPYEQYF
TRBV9	once	-	TRBJ1-3	TGTGCCAGCAGCGTAGACATTTTCTCTGGAAACACCATATATTTT	CASSVDIFSGNTIYF
TRBV21-1	-	-	TRBJ2-7	TGTGCCAGCAGCAAAGGGACAGGGTACGAGCAGTACTTC	CASSKGTGYEQYF
TRBV30	-	-	TRBJ2-3	TGTGCCTGGAGAATCCCAATAGCGTTTTCTAGCACAGATACGCAGTATTTT	CAWRIPIAFSSTDTQYF
TRBV5-1	-	-	TRBJ2-7	TGCGCCAGCAGCCCGGGAGGGACAGGGACCTACGAGCAGTACTTC	CASSPGGTGTYEQYF
TRBV28	-	-	TRBJ2-7	TGTGCCAGCAGCCTCCCTCCCGGGGGCGCCTACGAGCAGTACTTC	CASSLPPGGAYEQYF